The 21 T cell receptor beta chains reported below all come from one sample, sequenced in a study of response to subunit inactivated influenza vaccine. TCRdb re-called the RT-PCR reads through MiXCR, storing one row per CDR3 protein. The table lists more than 700,000 distinct CDR3 sequences, around 20% of them singletons, with 9.5% to 13% in the top ten. This sample comprised PBMCs from blood, obtained roughly 5 days after vaccination. The receptors shown here come from a man aged 50-60 years who received an inactivated influenza vaccine.

This clonotype was counted a few times. The chain is built from TRBV5-1 and TRBJ1-1, with D hard to call. The length of the CDR3 is 14 residues. V was pared by 2 bases and J by 0 bases, with 8 bases between. The germline CDR1 and CDR2 sequences are SGHRS and YFSETQ. The CDR3 DNA follows: TGCGCCAGCAGCTTTGGCACTATGAACACTGAAGCTTTCTTT. Translation gives CASSFGTMNTEAFF.

This CDR3 reads CASSQEGLITSSYNEQFF. DNA of the CDR3: TGTGCCAGCAGCCAAGAAGGACTCATTACTAGCTCCTACAATGAGCAGTTCTTC. This chain joins TRBV4-2 and TRBJ2-1, with D possibly TRBD2 on 5 matching bases. Germline V gene lookup returns CDR1 LGHNA and CDR2 YNFKEQ. The CDR3 sequence is 18 residues long. Trimming shortened V by 0 bases and J by 0 bases, and 15 bases separated the two germline ends.

In DNA, the CDR3 is TGTGCCAGCAGCTTAGTTCCCGGGACTAGCGGGGTTAATACCTACAATGAGCAGTTCTTC. This gives the protein CASSLVPGTSGVNTYNEQFF. V gene TRBV7-8 combines with J gene TRBJ2-1, with 13 bases identical to TRBD2. Per germline, CDR1 SGHVS and CDR2 FQNEAQ. The CDR3 spans 20 residues. After removal of 1 base from V and 2 bases from J, the junction contained 11 bases not matched to a gene.

This clonotype was seen more than once but under ten times. V is TRBV5-5 and J is TRBJ2-1; 8 bases are shared with TRBD1. Looked up from germline, CDR1 is SGHKS and CDR2 is YYEKEE (reference sequence). The V and J ends lost 4 bases and 1 base, in that order; junction bases with no gene match: 10. The CDR3 has 17 amino acids. As DNA, the CDR3 is TGTGCCAGCAGCGCGGGGACAGGTAAGACGTCCTACAATGAGCAGTTCTTC. Translation gives CASSAGTGKTSYNEQFF.

This clonotype was recorded a few times. The genes are TRBV28 and TRBJ2-7; a weak D match, TRBD1 (6 bases). The CDR3 loop spans 13 amino acids. In germline, CDR1 is MDHEN, CDR2 SYDVKM. Trimming left V 5 bases short and J 3 bases short, with 11 bases between. CDR3 region: CASSTGHLYEQYF. The CDR3 region has the DNA TGTGCCAGCAGTACGGGACATCTCTACGAGCAGTACTTC.

This clonotype was counted between two and nine times. This chain uses TRBV27 with TRBJ1-5, with a weak D call TRBD1 (5 bases). The V gene lost 8 bases and the J gene lost 3 bases, with 14 bases spanning the gap. The V gene's germline CDR1 is MNHEY and CDR2 SMNVEV (reference sequence). CDR3 length equals 14 residues. CDR3 protein: CASGRDGLNQPQHF. CDR3 sequence (DNA): TGTGCCAGCGGCCGGGACGGCCTCAATCAGCCCCAGCATTTT.

In its sample, this clonotype was seen many times. V and J are TRBV20-1 and TRBJ1-3, with 7 bases matching TRBD1. Germline values: CDR1 DFQATT, CDR2 SNEGSKA (reference sequence). V lost 6 bases to trimming and J lost 4 bases; unmatched junction nucleotides: 6. CDR3 size: 13 residues. In DNA form, the CDR3 reads TGCAGTGCACAGGGGATGTCAGGAAACACCATATATTTT. Protein sequence: CSAQGMSGNTIYF.

J is TRBJ2-1 and V is TRBV30, with 9 bases that match TRBD2. This CDR3 region has 13 residues. CDR1 GTSNPN and CDR2 SVGIG come from the germline V gene (reference sequence). The V and J ends lost 3 bases and 7 bases, in that order; junction bases with no gene match: 4. CDR3 region: CAWSASGANEQFF. The CDR3 bases are TGTGCCTGGAGCGCTAGCGGGGCAAATGAGCAGTTCTTC.

V gene TRBV20-1 combines with J gene TRBJ2-3; D is unclear. CDR3 length: 11 amino acids. The germline gives CDR1 DFQATT, CDR2 SNEGSKA (reference sequence). V lost 7 bases to trimming and J lost 0 bases, with 5 bases between them. The CDR3 DNA follows: TGCAGTGTGAAAAGCACAGATACGCAGTATTTT. Translation gives CSVKSTDTQYF.

This clonotype was recorded a few times. The chain uses TRBV6-5 and TRBJ1-1, with D uncertain. The ends were cut back, 6 bases at V and 1 base at J, with 6 bases in the middle. Germline V gene lookup returns CDR1 MNHEY and CDR2 SVGAGI. The CDR3 runs to 12 residues. The chain's CDR3 is CASRKGNTEAFF. The CDR3 bases are TGTGCCAGCAGGAAGGGGAACACTGAAGCTTTCTTT.

The chain combines TRBV7-9 with TRBJ2-3; a possible D gene is TRBD2 (5 bases). Per the germline V gene, CDR1 is SEHNR and CDR2 is FQNEAQ (reference sequence). With 3 bases removed from V and 0 bases from J, the gap between germline ends came to 13 bases. The CDR3 has 16 amino acids. CDR3 residues: CASSFPVRESTDTQYF. The CDR3 DNA follows: TGTGCCAGCAGCTTTCCGGTTCGGGAAAGCACAGATACGCAGTATTTT.

V usage is TRBV12-3 or TRBV12-4 and J usage is TRBJ2-7, with 10 bases that match TRBD1. The CDR3 is 17 amino acids. The junction had 13 bases not matched to a gene; V was cut back by 3 bases and J by 5 bases. The CDR3 DNA reads TGTGCCAGCAGTTTTGCCACAGCCCGGGACAGGGGCCACGAGCAGTACTTC. This translates into CASSFATARDRGHEQYF.

This clonotype was observed many times. This chain links TRBV5-1 with TRBJ1-5; D perhaps matches TRBD1 (6 bases). V was pared by 0 bases and J by 7 bases, with 11 bases between. This CDR3 is built from 14 residues. The germline V gene has CDR1 SGHRS and CDR2 YFSETQ. The CDR3 coding sequence is TGCGCCAGCAGCTTGGGGGGGGGCGGGCAGCCCCAGCATTTT. Amino acid sequence: CASSLGGGGQPQHF.

The rearrangement links TRBV10-3 to TRBJ2-1, with D possibly TRBD1 on 6 matching bases. The V end lost 0 bases, the J end lost 9 bases, and 15 bases lay between the germline ends. The CDR3 spans 15 residues. Germline-derived CDR1 and CDR2 are ENHRY and SYGVKD. In nucleotides, the CDR3 is TGTGCCATCAGTGAGTCGAGAAACACAGGGACTGAGCAGTTCTTC. This codes for CAISESRNTGTEQFF.

This clonotype was picked up many times. The chain links TRBV12-3 or TRBV12-4 to TRBJ1-1; unclear D gene. Trimming pared 6 bases from V and 10 bases from J, leaving 15 bases between. This CDR3 has 12 residues. CDR3 sequence (DNA): TGTGCCAGCAGCCTAACGCGGACGTCAGCTTTCTTT. As protein: CASSLTRTSAFF.

This clonotype showed up just a few times. The chain combines TRBV6-2 or TRBV6-3 with TRBJ1-1; a weak D match, TRBD1 (6 bases). The CDR3 is 13 residues long. Germline V gene lookup returns CDR1 MNHEY and CDR2 SVGEGT. The V gene lost 2 bases and the J gene lost 7 bases, with 11 bases spanning the gap. CDR3 in DNA: TGTGCCAGCAGTTACAGCGCAGGGGTTGAAGCTTTCTTT. Translation gives CASSYSAGVEAFF.

This clonotype was found a few times. The rearrangement uses TRBV28 and TRBJ1-1; perhaps TRBD1 as D (6 bases). The CDR3 contains 14 residues. The V and J ends lost 7 bases and 0 bases respectively, with 12 bases between them. Germline V CDR1 and CDR2: MDHEN, SYDVKM. CDR3 loop: CASTYGTLNTEAFF. The CDR3 region has the DNA TGTGCCAGCACCTACGGGACACTGAACACTGAAGCTTTCTTT.

This clonotype has only a few counts. This chain links TRBV6-1 with TRBJ2-7, with D perhaps TRBD2 (5 bases). Germline-derived CDR1 and CDR2 are MNHNS and SASEGT. The ends were cut back, 4 bases at V and 3 bases at J, with 13 bases in the middle. The CDR3 is 14 residues long. Here the CDR3 reads CASSAELVSYEQYF. As DNA, the CDR3 is TGTGCCAGCAGTGCGGAACTAGTAAGCTACGAGCAGTACTTC.

This clonotype was detected many times. The V call is TRBV7-2, the J call TRBJ2-4; weak D call: TRBD1 (5 bases). The CDR3 spans 13 residues. Per the germline V gene, CDR1 is SGHTA and CDR2 is FQGNSA. Trimming pared 5 bases from V and 7 bases from J, leaving 12 bases between. For the CDR3, the DNA is TGTGCCAGCAGCAGCAGGGTGTTGAACATTCAGTACTTC. It is translated as CASSSRVLNIQYF.

The CDR3 DNA reads as TGCAGTGCTGCCCGGGACAGAGCCTACGAGCAGTACTTC. Protein: CSAARDRAYEQYF. The V call is TRBV20-1, the J call TRBJ2-7; the match to TRBD1 covers 7 bases. Germline CDR1 reads DFQATT; CDR2 reads SNEGSKA (reference sequence). V lost 5 bases and J lost 2; bases outside the gene matches: 6. The CDR3 has 13 residues.

The sample holds a few counts of this clonotype. This chain connects TRBV12-3 or TRBV12-4 to TRBJ2-2, with no clear D. V was shortened by 3 bases and J by 7 bases, with 12 bases between the two germline ends. CDR3 length equals 14 residues. As DNA, the CDR3 is TGTGCCAGCAGTTTCCAGGAAGTAGGCGGGGAGCTGTTTTTT. It translates to CASSFQEVGGELFF.